This is a list of T cell receptor beta chains from one sample in a study of OX40 agonist ivuxolimab in advanced cancers. The method was immunoSEQ multiplex PCR; TCRdb's version includes in-frame clones alone and lacks a portion of them. The sample has tens of thousands of clones, 65% to 85% seen once. Source: CD4+ or CD8+ T cells sorted from blood, taken in a trial of the OX40 agonist ivuxolimab. All receptors come from an adult with an advanced solid tumor such as melanoma, head and neck, liver or kidney cancer. Both conserved end residues are part of each CDR3. Clone size is shown for a subset of rows, as once, few, many or a class of expanded clone.

V,size,J,CDR3
TRBV2,NA,TRBJ2-5,CASRPMTGKEETQYF
TRBV5-1,few,TRBJ1-1,CASSFTRNTEAFF
TRBV7-9,few,TRBJ1-6,CASSLGSGHQDNSPLHF
TRBV2,NA,TRBJ1-5,CASKRDNNQPQHF
TRBV15,NA,TRBJ2-6,CATSRDSFGQGSTGANVLTF
TRBV14,NA,TRBJ2-3,CASSQRPGQGTDTQYF
TRBV7-6,NA,TRBJ2-1,CASSWDRDSFLF
TRBV5-4,NA,TRBJ2-1,CASSFGGSSYNEQFF
TRBV19,NA,TRBJ1-2,CASSIGLGYGYTF
TRBV2,NA,TRBJ1-2,CASRPRVLWVGGYTF
TRBV18,NA,TRBJ2-3,CASSPQTDTQYF
TRBV4-1,once,TRBJ1-3,CASSAHRSGNTIYF
TRBV21-1,NA,TRBJ2-3,CASSRLAGVSSSTDTQYF
TRBV28,NA,TRBJ1-5,CASSSYTTRQGVSPNQPQHF
TRBV19,NA,TRBJ2-7,CASSIGAGVGYEQYF
TRBV9,NA,TRBJ2-2,CASSRTGGYTGELFF
TRBV27,NA,TRBJ2-1,CASSLGTGDTINEQFF
TRBV14,few,TRBJ2-5,CASSLGQGIAETQYF
TRBV30,NA,NA,CAGADWDRGYEQYF
TRBV5-1,few,TRBJ2-5,CASSDPGQSETQYF
TRBV10-3,NA,TRBJ2-1,CAIKVVSGSSYNEQFF
TRBV11-2,NA,TRBJ1-4,CASSFNAATNEKLFF
TRBV5-8,once,TRBJ1-2,CASSLGSYGYTF
TRBV7-6,once,TRBJ2-3,CASSLTGVTTDTQYF
TRBV7-9,once,TRBJ1-1,CASSLELRNTEAFF
TRBV7-2,NA,TRBJ1-1,CASSPWRGQGLNTEAFF
TRBV14,NA,TRBJ2-7,CASSQDGLFYEQYF
TRBV29-1,NA,TRBJ2-2,CSVTVGAGELFF
TRBV19,NA,TRBJ2-1,CASRPRTGVNEQFF
TRBV2,NA,TRBJ1-2,CASSATRTYGYTF
TRBV7-9,few,TRBJ2-1,CASSSPMTGSSYNEQFF
TRBV18,NA,TRBJ1-5,CASSPGGGEEPQHF
TRBV7-9,once,TRBJ2-6,CASSPPGQGAGGANVLTF
TRBV30,NA,TRBJ1-2,CAWSETLGQGLDYGYTF
TRBV5-4,NA,TRBJ2-1,CASSPTSGRSSYNEQFF
TRBV6-1,once,NA,CASSGYRTSGPYEQYF
TRBV10-3,few,TRBJ1-2,CAISEGPGINYGYTF
TRBV30,NA,TRBJ2-3,CAWSVLTAKDTQYF
TRBV11-2,once,TRBJ2-1,CASPPLAGGYNEQFF
TRBV5-1,NA,TRBJ2-1,CASSLMGEPSYNEQFF
TRBV5-1,NA,TRBJ2-7,CASSSPTDGKRLGNEQYF
TRBV5-1,NA,TRBJ2-5,CASSPQGGNQETQYF